This T cell receptor beta chain is drawn from a study of spatial heterogeneity in lung cancer (dated by TCRdb to between 2017 and 2020). Describing the broader study: Donors were 70 or so patients with early-stage, untreated non-small cell lung cancer from the lung TRACERx cohort. In the raw uncorrected reads, each unique combination of TCR and UMI appeared more than ten times on average. Both alpha and beta chains were TCR-sequenced in samples taken at surgery, namely 220 tumor regions, around 64 matched nontumor lung samples and 56 PBMC samples. TCR alpha and beta repertoires were quantitatively compared across multiple tumor regions, matched nontumor lung and blood in non-small cell lung cancer. TCR repertoire features were related to nonsynonymous mutation counts determined by whole-exome sequencing of tumor tissue. Follow-up PBMC samples were sequenced whenever the samples were available, and the median time to follow-up was around 2 years after resection. Beta-chain transcripts were consistently detected in greater numbers than alpha-chain transcripts, which likely reflected higher beta-chain transcript abundance. The full study reports these points: Only roughly 14 patients were included in comparisons of baseline and follow-up blood repertoires. Ubiquitous expanded tumor TCRs were found in blood more often at tumor resection than at routine follow-up. Additional single-cell paired TCR alpha and beta sequencing was considered necessary to confirm, at a functional level, the hypothesis that regional TCRs recognize regional mutations.

A distance of 20 bases separates the germline ends of V and J, which lose 1 base and 5 bases respectively. Sequences SGHTA (CDR1) and FQGNSA (CDR2) are obtained from the germline V gene. Counted from cysteine to phenylalanine, this CDR3 has 18 amino acids. The only DNA kept is the CDR3, 54 bases in frame from the first base. Many counts were recorded for this clonotype. Its antigen remains undetermined. Base qualities are not at hand, and no much larger clone is one base apart. Receptors were amplified or captured by 5' RACE. Instrument used: NextSeq 500. The TCR library protocol attached a unique molecular identifier to each TCR cDNA molecule to allow correction of PCR and sequencing errors. In the paper's pipeline: Decombinator tools were used for TCR identification, UMI-based error correction and CDR3 extraction. TCRs above a frequency of 2 per 1,000, corresponding to the top 1% of the tumor frequency distribution, were defined as expanded. Rényi diversity was computed with the R vegan package after subsampling each repertoire 100 times to 5,000 TCRs. CDR3 similarity networks were built from amino acid triplet string-kernel similarity, with CDR3s being connected when pairwise similarity was above 0.82. Clones were called with MiXCR by TCRdb after fastp trimmed the public reads at Q25, and only in-frame beta chains were retained. All rows with the same CDR3 protein become a single entry with the most common DNA and genes. These V and J calls rely on TCRdb rather than the paper's analysis. The sample table records about 52,000 distinct CDR3 sequences; roughly 8.1% of these occur just once. Around 36% of the sample goes to the ten largest clones.

Read against the paper, the sample's time point label means: blood at routine non-recurrence follow-up after resection. Whole RNA extracted from tumor and nontumor lung tissue, or from cryopreserved PBMC samples, was used for TCR sequencing without cell sorting. Only patients for whom sufficient RNA was available from at least two tumor regions were selected for TCR sequencing. This specimen consisted of PBMCs, obtained at follow-up. The sequence links TRBV7-2 to TRBJ2-2; the D gene is possibly TRBD1 or TRBD2, each agreeing over 7 bases. This sequence was found in a female donor with early-stage non-small cell lung cancer. The CDR3 protein is CASSLVPTGEGETGELFF. The sequenced DNA: TGTGCCAGCAGCTTAGTCCCCACAGGGGAGGGGGAAACCGGGGAGCTGTTTTTT.